The 7 T cell receptor beta chains reported below all come from one sample, sequenced in a study of OX40 agonist ivuxolimab in advanced cancers. Produced via immunoSEQ multiplex PCR; TCRdb's table is partial and in-frame only. Among around 80,000 clones listed, 90% to 95% were seen once. The sample here was CD4+ or CD8+ T cells sorted from blood, taken in a trial of the OX40 agonist ivuxolimab. The source of these receptors is an adult with an advanced solid tumor such as melanoma, head and neck, liver or kidney cancer.

This clone was found once. The chain recombines TRBV5-6 with TRBJ1-2; D unresolved. Between the trimmed V and J ends, which lost 2 bases and 7 bases, there was a span of 15 bases. The length of the CDR3 is 14 residues. Per the germline V gene, CDR1 is SGHDT and CDR2 is YYEEEE. CDR3 sequence (DNA): TGTGCCAGCAGCTTCACAGCAGTTGTCTCTGGCTACACCTTC. Translated: CASSFTAVVSGYTF.

The gene calls are TRBV5-1 and TRBJ2-5, with D perhaps TRBD1 (6 bases). Trimming left V 0 bases short and J 5 bases short, with 17 bases between. Germline V CDR1 and CDR2: SGHRS, YFSETQ. This CDR3 has 16 residues. The CDR3: CASSLGTIQGKETQYF. In DNA form, the CDR3 reads TGCGCCAGCAGCTTGGGTACGATACAGGGAAAGGAGACCCAGTACTTC.

This clone showed up just a few times. The chain combines TRBV2 with TRBJ2-1; D gene uncertain. The CDR3 contains 17 residues. V lost 3 bases to trimming and J lost 2 bases, with 17 bases between them. In germline, CDR1 is SNHLY, CDR2 FYNNEI. CDR3 region: CASSDIAELVAYNEQFF. The CDR3 coding sequence is TGTGCCAGCAGTGATATCGCGGAGTTGGTGGCCTACAATGAGCAGTTCTTC. Filled out from reference TRBV2 and TRBJ2-1, the complete variable domain reads EPEVTQTPSHQVTQMGQEVILRCVPISNHLYFYWYRQILGQKVEFLVSFYNNEISEKSEIFDDQFSVERPDGSNFTLKIRSTKLEDSAMYFCASSDIAELVAYNEQFFGPGTRLTVL.

This chain links TRBV30 with TRBJ1-5; TRBD1 might be the D (5 bases). Germline CDR1 GTSNPN, CDR2 SVGIG (reference sequence). The length of the CDR3 is 16 residues. Trimming took 1 base from V and 4 from J, leaving 17 bases between them. This chain's CDR3 is CAWSAGQSLANQPQHF. The CDR3 DNA follows: TGTGCCTGGAGTGCGGGGCAGTCACTAGCAAATCAGCCCCAGCATTTT.

The chain links TRBV18 to TRBJ2-6; the D is unclear. Germline V gene sequence: CDR1 KGHSH, CDR2 LQKENI. V lost 3 bases and J lost 4, with 10 bases in between. The CDR3 spans 15 residues. In nucleotides, the CDR3 is TGTGCCAGCTCACCGGCCCCAGGCGGGGCCAACGTCCTGACTTTC. Amino acid sequence: CASSPAPGGANVLTF.

J is TRBJ2-5 and V is TRBV5-8; 10 bases line up with TRBD2. The CDR3 totals 15 residues. Trimming took 2 bases from V and 1 from J; bases not matched to a gene: 2. Germline loops: CDR1 SGHTS, CDR2 YDEGEE. The CDR3 loop reads CASSFGLAAQETQYF. The CDR3 DNA sequence: TGTGCCAGCAGCTTCGGACTAGCGGCCCAAGAGACCCAGTACTTC. Full variable domain (rest looked up from reference TRBV5-8 and TRBJ2-5): EAGVTQSPTHLIKTRGQQATLRCSPISGHTSVYWYQQALGLGLQFLLWYDEGEERNRGNFPPRFSGRQFPNYSSELNVNALELEDSALYLCASSFGLAAQETQYFGPGTRLLVL.

V usage is TRBV13 and J usage is TRBJ1-1; TRBD1 matches at 8 bases. CDR3 length: 16 residues. Germline V gene lookup returns CDR1 PRHDT and CDR2 FYEKMQ (reference sequence). J was trimmed by 1 base and V by 5 bases; bases with no gene match: 9. The CDR3 sequence is CASSRKVDRANTEAFF. Written as DNA, the CDR3 is TGTGCCAGCAGCCGAAAAGTGGACAGGGCGAACACTGAAGCTTTCTTT.